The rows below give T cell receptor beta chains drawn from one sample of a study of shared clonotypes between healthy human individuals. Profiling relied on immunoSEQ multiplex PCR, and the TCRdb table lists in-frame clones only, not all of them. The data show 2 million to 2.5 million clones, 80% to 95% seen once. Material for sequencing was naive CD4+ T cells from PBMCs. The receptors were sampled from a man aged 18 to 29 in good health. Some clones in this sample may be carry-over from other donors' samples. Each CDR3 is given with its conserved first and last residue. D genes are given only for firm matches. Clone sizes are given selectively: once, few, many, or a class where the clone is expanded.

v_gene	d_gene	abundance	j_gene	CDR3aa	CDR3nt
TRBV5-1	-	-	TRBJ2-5	CASSLSGNQETQYF	TGCGCCAGCAGCTTGTCAGGGAACCAAGAGACCCAGTACTTC
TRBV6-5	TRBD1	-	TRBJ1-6	CASSYSPGGDSPLHF	TGTGCCAGCAGTTACTCACCAGGGGGAGATTCACCCCTCCACTTT
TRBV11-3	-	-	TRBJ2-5	CASSPGGAQETQYF	TGTGCCAGCAGCCCGGGGGGCGCCCAAGAGACCCAGTACTTC
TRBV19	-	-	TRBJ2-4	CASRTRNIQYF	TGTGCCAGTAGAACTAGAAACATTCAGTACTTC
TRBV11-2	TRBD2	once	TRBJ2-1	CASSTGLAANNEQFF	TGTGCCAGCAGCACGGGACTAGCGGCCAACAATGAGCAGTTCTTC
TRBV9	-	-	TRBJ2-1	CASGRQDSNEQFF	TGTGCCAGCGGACGACAGGACTCCAATGAGCAGTTCTTC
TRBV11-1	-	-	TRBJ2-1	CASSIMQGSEQFF	TGTGCCAGCAGCATTATGCAAGGGAGTGAGCAGTTCTTC
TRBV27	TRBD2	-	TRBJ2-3	CASSKWTSGRMGTQYF	TGTGCCAGCAGTAAATGGACTAGCGGGAGAATGGGTACGCAGTATTTT
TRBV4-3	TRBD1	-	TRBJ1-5	CASSQDWGRGHGNQPQHF	TGCGCCAGCAGCCAAGATTGGGGCAGGGGGCACGGCAATCAGCCCCAGCATTTT
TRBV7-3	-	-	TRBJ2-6	CASSLSGAGANVLTF	TGTGCCAGCAGCTTAAGCGGTGCCGGGGCCAACGTCCTGACTTTC
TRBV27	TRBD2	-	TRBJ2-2	CASSWTSGRLLTGELFF	TGTGCCAGCAGTTGGACTAGCGGGAGACTACTCACCGGGGAGCTGTTTTTT
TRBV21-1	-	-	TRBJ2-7	CASSKALEPRFSYEQYF	TGTGCCAGCAGCAAAGCGCTAGAACCGCGCTTCTCCTACGAGCAGTACTTC
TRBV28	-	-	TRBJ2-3	CASSIFRLSDGTDTQYF	TGTGCCAGCAGTATATTCCGACTCTCCGACGGCACAGATACGCAGTATTTT
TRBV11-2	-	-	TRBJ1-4	CASSLAGGLGEKLFF	TGTGCCAGCAGCTTAGCGGGGGGGTTGGGTGAAAAACTGTTTTTT
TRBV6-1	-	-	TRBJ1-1	CASSSEGLGHTEAFF	TGTGCCAGCAGTTCCGAGGGTCTGGGGCACACTGAAGCTTTCTTT